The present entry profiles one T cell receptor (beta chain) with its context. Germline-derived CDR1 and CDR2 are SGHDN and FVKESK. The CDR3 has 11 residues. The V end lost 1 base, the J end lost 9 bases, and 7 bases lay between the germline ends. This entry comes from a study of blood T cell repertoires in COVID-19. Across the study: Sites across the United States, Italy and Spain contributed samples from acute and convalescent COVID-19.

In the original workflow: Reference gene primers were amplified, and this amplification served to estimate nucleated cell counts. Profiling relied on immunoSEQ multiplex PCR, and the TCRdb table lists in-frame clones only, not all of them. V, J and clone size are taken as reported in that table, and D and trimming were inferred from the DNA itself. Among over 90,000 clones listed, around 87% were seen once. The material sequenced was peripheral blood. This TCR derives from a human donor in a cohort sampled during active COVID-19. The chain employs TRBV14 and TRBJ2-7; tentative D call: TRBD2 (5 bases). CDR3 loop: CASSQAGVQYF. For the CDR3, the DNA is TGTGCCAGCAGCCAAGCCGGGGTGCAGTACTTC. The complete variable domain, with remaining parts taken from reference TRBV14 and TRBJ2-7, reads EAGVTQFPSHSVIEKGQTVTLRCDPISGHDNLYWYRRVMGKEIKFLLHFVKESKQDESGMPNNRFLAERTGGTYSTLKVQPAELEDSGVYFCASSQAGVQYFGPGTRLTVT.